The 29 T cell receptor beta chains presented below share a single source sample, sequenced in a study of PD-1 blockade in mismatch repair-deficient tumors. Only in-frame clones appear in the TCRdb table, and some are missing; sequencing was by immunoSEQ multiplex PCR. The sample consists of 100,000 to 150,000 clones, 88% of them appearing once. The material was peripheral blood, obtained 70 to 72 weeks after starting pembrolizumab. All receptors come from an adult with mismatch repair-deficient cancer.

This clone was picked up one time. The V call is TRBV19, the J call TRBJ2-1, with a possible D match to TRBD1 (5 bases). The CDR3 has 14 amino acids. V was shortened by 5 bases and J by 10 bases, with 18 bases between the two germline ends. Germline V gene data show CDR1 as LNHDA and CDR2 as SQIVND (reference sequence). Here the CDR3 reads CASSWGNLRREQFF. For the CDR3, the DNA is TGTGCCAGTAGTTGGGGCAACTTGCGCCGGGAGCAGTTCTTC.

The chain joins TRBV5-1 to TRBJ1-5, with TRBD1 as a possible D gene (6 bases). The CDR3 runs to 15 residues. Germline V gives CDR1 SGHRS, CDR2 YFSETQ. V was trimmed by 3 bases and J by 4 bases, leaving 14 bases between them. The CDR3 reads CASSWMDSLNQPQHF. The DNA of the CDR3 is TGCGCCAGCAGCTGGATGGACAGCTTAAATCAGCCCCAGCATTTT.

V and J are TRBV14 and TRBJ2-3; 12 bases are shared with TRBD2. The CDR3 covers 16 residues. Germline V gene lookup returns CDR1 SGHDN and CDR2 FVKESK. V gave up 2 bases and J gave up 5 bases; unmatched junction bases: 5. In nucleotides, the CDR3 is TGTGCCAGCAGCCAAACTAGCGGGAGGTCGCTAGATACGCAGTATTTT. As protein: CASSQTSGRSLDTQYF. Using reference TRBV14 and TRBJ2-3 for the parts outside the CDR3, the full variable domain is EAGVTQFPSHSVIEKGQTVTLRCDPISGHDNLYWYRRVMGKEIKFLLHFVKESKQDESGMPNNRFLAERTGGTYSTLKVQPAELEDSGVYFCASSQTSGRSLDTQYFGPGTRLTVL.

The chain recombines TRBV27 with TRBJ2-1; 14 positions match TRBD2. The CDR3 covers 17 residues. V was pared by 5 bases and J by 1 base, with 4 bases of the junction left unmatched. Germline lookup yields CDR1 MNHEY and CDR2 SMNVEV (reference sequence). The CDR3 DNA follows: TGTGCCAGCAGTGAAGGGACTAGCGGGAGTTCCTACAATGAGCAGTTCTTC. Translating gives CASSEGTSGSSYNEQFF.

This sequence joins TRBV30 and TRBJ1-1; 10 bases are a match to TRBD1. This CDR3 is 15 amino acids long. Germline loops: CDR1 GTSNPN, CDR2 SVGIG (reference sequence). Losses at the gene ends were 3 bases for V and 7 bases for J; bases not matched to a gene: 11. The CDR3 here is CAWRPRDRGFREAFF. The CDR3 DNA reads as TGTGCCTGGAGACCCCGGGACAGGGGTTTCCGTGAAGCTTTCTTT.

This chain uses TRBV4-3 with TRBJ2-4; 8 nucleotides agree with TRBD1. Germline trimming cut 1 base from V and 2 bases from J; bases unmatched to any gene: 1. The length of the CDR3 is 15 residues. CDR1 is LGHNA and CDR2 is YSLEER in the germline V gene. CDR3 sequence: CASSQGTGTKNIQYF. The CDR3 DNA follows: TGCGCCAGCAGCCAAGGGACAGGGACCAAAAACATTCAGTACTTC.

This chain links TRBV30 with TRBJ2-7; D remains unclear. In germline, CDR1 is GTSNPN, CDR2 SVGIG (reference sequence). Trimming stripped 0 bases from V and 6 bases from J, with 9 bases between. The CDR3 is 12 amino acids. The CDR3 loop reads CAWSVLPPEQYF. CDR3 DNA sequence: TGTGCCTGGAGTGTACTTCCGCCCGAGCAGTACTTC.

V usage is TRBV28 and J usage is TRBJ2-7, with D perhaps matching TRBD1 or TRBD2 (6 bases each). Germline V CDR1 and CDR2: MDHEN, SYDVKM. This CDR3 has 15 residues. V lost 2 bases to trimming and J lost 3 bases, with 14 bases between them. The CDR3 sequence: CASSLDPRGGYEQYF. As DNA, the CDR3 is TGTGCCAGCAGTTTAGATCCCAGGGGAGGCTACGAGCAGTACTTC.

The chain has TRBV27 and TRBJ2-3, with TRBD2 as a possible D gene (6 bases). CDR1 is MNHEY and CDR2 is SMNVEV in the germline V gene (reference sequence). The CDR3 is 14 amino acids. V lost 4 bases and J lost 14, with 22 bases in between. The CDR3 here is CASSSPPGVRYLYF. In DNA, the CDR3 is TGTGCCAGCAGTTCCCCTCCGGGGGTTCGGTATCTGTATTTT.

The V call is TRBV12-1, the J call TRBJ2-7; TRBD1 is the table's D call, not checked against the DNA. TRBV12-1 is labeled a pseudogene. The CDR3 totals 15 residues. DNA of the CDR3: TGTGCCAGCAGCTTTGGGGTTGACAAGACCTACGAGCAGTACTTC. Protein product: CASSFGVDKTYEQYF.

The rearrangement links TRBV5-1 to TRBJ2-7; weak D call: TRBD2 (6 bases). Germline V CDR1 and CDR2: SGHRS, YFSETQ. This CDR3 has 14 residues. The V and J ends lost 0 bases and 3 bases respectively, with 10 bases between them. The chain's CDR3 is CASSLVSGDYEQYF. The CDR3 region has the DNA TGCGCCAGCAGCTTGGTATCGGGGGACTACGAGCAGTACTTC.

CDR3 nucleotides: TGCGCCAGCAGCTTTGTACCCGGGACTAGCGGGAGATACACCGGGGAGCTGTTTTTT. This codes for CASSFVPGTSGRYTGELFF. This sequence joins TRBV5-1 and TRBJ2-2, with 14 bases identical to TRBD2. This CDR3 is built from 19 residues. Germline assignment: CDR1 SGHRS and CDR2 YFSETQ. The trim removed 2 bases at V and 3 bases at J, leaving 9 bases unmatched.

DNA of the CDR3: TGTGCCAGCAGTTATGGTTTCGGCAATGAGCAGTTCTTC. This sequence encodes CASSYGFGNEQFF. The chain carries TRBV25-1 and TRBJ2-1; D is unresolved. Trimming stripped 5 bases from V and 6 bases from J, with 11 bases between. Germline V CDR1 and CDR2: MGHDK, SYGVNS. The CDR3 contains 13 residues.

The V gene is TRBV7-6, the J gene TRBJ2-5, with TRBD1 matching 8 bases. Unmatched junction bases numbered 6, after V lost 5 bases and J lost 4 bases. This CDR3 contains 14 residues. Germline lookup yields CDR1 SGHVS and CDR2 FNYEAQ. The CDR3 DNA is TGTGCCAGCAGCGTGCAGGGGGCTGGAGAGACCCAGTACTTC. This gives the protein CASSVQGAGETQYF.

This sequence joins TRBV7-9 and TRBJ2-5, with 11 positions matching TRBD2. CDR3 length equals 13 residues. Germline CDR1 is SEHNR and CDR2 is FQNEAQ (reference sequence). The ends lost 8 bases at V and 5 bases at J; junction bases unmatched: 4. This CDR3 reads CASGTSGPETQYF. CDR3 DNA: TGTGCCAGCGGGACTAGCGGTCCTGAGACCCAGTACTTC.

The CDR3 reads CASMTGVRNTDTQYF. DNA for the CDR3: TGTGCCAGCATGACGGGAGTGAGGAACACAGATACGCAGTATTTT. The chain carries TRBV5-4 and TRBJ2-3; D perhaps matches TRBD2 (6 bases). V was shortened by 6 bases and J by 2 bases, with 16 bases between the two germline ends. This CDR3 is built from 15 residues. CDR1 is SGHNT, CDR2 YYREEE, per germline (reference sequence).

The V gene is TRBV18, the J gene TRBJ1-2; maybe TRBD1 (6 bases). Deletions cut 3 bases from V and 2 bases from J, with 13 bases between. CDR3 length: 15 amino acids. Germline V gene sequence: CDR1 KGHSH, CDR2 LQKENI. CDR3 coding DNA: TGTGCCAGCTCACCCTCTGGACAGCCCAACTATGGCTACACCTTC. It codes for CASSPSGQPNYGYTF.

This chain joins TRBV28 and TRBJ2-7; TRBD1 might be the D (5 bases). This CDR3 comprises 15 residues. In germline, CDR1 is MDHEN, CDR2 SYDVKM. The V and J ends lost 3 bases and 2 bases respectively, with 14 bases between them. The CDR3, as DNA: TGTGCCAGCAGTTTTCAACCACAGGTCCCCTACGAGCAGTACTTC. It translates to CASSFQPQVPYEQYF. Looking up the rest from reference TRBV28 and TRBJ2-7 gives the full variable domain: DVKVTQSSRYLVKRTGEKVFLECVQDMDHENMFWYRQDPGLGLRLIYFSYDVKMKEKGDIPEGYSVSREKKERFSLILESASTNQTSMYLCASSFQPQVPYEQYFGPGTRLTVT.

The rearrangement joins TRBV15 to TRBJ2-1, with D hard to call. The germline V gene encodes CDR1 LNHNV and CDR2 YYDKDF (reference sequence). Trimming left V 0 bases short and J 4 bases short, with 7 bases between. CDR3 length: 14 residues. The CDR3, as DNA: TGTGCCACCAGCAGAGATAGGGTTTACAATGAGCAGTTCTTC. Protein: CATSRDRVYNEQFF.

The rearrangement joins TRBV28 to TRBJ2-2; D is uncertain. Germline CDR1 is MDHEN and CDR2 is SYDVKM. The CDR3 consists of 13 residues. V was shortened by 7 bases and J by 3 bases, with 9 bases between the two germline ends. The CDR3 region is CASKVRHTGELFF. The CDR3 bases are TGTGCCAGCAAGGTGCGACACACCGGGGAGCTGTTTTTT. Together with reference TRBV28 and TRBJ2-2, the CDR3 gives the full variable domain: DVKVTQSSRYLVKRTGEKVFLECVQDMDHENMFWYRQDPGLGLRLIYFSYDVKMKEKGDIPEGYSVSREKKERFSLILESASTNQTSMYLCASKVRHTGELFFGEGSRLTVL.

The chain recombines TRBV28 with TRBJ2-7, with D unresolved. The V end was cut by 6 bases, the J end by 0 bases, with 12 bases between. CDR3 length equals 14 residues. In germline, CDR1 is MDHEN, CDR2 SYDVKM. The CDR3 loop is CASSRSPSSYEQYF. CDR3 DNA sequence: TGTGCCAGCAGCAGGAGTCCTTCCTCCTACGAGCAGTACTTC.

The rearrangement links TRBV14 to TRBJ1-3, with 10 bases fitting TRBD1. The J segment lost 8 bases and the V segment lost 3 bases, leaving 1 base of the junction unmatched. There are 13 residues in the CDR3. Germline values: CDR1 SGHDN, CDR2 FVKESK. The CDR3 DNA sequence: TGTGCCAGCAGCCAGGACAGGGGGGACACCATATATTTT. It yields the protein CASSQDRGDTIYF.

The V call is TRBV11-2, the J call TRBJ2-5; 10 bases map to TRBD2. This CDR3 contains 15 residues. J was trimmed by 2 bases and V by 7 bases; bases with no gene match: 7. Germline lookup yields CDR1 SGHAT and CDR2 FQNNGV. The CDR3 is CASTPGLANQETQYF. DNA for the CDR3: TGTGCCAGCACCCCGGGACTAGCGAATCAAGAGACCCAGTACTTC.

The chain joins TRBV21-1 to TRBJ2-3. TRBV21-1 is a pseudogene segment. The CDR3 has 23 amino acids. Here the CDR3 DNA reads TGTGCCAGCAGCAAAGATCGTCGCAAGCCCGACGGGTGGAACAGCACATCGTCTGATACGCAGTATTTT. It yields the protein CASSKDRRKPDGWNSTSSDTQYF.

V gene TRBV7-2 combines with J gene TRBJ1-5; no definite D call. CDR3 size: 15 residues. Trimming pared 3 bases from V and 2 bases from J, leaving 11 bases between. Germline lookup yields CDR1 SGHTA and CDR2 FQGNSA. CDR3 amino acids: CASSFGIPRNQPQHF. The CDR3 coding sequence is TGTGCCAGCAGCTTCGGCATCCCGCGCAATCAGCCCCAGCATTTT.

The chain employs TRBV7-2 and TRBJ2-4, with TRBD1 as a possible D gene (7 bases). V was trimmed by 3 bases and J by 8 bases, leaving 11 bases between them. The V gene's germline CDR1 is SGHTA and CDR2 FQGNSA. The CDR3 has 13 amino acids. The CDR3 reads CASSLGRGDIQYF. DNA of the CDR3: TGTGCCAGCAGCTTGGGCAGGGGGGACATTCAGTACTTC.

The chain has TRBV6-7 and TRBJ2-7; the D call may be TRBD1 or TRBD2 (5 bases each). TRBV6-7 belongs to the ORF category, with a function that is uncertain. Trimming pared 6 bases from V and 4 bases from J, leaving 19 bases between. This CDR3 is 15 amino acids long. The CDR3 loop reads CASRRHGTEDYEQYF. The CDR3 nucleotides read TGTGCCAGCAGGAGACACGGGACGGAAGATTACGAGCAGTACTTC.

CDR3 loop: CASSQVAGTSGYEQYF. The CDR3 DNA reads as TGTGCCAGCAGCCAAGTGGCCGGGACTAGCGGATACGAGCAGTACTTC. The chain combines TRBV4-2 with TRBJ2-7, with 11 positions matching TRBD2. CDR1 is LGHNA, CDR2 YNFKEQ, per germline. This CDR3 is 16 amino acids long. J gave up 4 bases and V 1 base, and 6 bases lay outside the gene matches.

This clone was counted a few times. The CDR3 DNA reads as TGTGCCAGCAGCTTTAGGAGCGGGAGCTCCTACAATGAGCAGTTCTTC. Its protein product is CASSFRSGSSYNEQFF. J is TRBJ2-1 and V is TRBV13, with 8 bases fitting TRBD2. The CDR3 is 16 residues long. Germline assignment: CDR1 PRHDT and CDR2 FYEKMQ (reference sequence). V trimming: 3 bases; J trimming: 0 bases; junction bases outside the gene matches: 4.